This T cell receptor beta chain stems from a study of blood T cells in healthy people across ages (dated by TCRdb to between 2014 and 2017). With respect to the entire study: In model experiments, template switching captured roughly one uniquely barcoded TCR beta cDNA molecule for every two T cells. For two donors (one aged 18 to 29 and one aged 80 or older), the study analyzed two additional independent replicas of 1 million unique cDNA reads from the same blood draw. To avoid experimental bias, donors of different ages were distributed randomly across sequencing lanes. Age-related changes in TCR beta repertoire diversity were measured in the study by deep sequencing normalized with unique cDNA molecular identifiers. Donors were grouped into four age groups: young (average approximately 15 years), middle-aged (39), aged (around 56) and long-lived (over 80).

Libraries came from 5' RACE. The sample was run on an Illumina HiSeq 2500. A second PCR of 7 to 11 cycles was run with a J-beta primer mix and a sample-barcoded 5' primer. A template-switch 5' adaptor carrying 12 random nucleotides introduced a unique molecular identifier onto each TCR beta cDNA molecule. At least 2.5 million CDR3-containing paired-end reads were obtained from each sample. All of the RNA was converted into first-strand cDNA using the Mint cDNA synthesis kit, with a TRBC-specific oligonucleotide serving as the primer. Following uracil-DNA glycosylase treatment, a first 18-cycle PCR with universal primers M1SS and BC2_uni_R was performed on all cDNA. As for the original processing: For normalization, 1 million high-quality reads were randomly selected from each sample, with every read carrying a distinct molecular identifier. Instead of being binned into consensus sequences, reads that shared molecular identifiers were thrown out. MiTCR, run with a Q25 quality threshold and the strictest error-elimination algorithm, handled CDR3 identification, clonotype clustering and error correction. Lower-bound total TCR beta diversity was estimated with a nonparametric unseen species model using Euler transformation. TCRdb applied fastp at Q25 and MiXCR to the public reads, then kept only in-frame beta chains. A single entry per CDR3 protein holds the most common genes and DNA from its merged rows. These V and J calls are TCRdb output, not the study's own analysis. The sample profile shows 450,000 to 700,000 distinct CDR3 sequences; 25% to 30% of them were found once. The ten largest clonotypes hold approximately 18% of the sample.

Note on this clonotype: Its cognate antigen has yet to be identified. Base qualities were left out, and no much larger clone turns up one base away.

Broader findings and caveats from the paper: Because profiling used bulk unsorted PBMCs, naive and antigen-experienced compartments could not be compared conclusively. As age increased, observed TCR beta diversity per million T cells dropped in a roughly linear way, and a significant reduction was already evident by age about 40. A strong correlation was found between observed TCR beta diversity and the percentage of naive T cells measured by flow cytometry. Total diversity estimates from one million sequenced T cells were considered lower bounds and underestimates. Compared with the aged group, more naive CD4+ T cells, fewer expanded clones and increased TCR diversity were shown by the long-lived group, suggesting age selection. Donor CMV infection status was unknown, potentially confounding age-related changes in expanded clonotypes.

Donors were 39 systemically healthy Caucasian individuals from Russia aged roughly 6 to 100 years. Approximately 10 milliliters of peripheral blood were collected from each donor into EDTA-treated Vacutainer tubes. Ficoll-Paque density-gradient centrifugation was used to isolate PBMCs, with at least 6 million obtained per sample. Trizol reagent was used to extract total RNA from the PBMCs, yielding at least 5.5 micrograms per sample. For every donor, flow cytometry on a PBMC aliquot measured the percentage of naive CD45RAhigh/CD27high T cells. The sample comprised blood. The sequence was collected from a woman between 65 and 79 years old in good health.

CDR3 reads: CASSQDWNLAKNIQYF. The DNA sequence is as follows: TGTGCCAGCAGCCAAGATTGGAATTTAGCCAAAAACATTCAGTACTTC. The chain uses TRBV4-2 and TRBJ2-4; no D gene can be assigned with confidence. V sheds 0 bases and J sheds 0 bases, leaving 9 bases between their ends. Based on the germline V gene, the CDR1 and CDR2 sequences are LGHNA and YNFKEQ. From the cysteine up to the phenylalanine, the CDR3 has a length of 16 residues. The kept DNA is CDR3 alone, 48 bases in frame from the first base.